Listed below are T cell receptor beta chains from one sample, sequenced in a study of CD8 T cells in ankylosing spondylitis. TCRdb analysed the 5' RACE reads with MiXCR anew, one entry per CDR3 protein. The sample includes 250,000 or so distinct CDR3 sequences, 24% of them seen just once. The sequenced sample was blood, either unsorted or a sorted T cell fraction (not recorded which). Receptor source: a male donor with ankylosing spondylitis or in good health (not recorded which). Each CDR3 is given with its conserved first and last residue. The D gene is left open where the match is weak. Expanded clones are given a class, and other clones once, few, many or no size at all.

clone_size: many
j_call: TRBJ2-1
v_call: TRBV7-9
d_call: .
cdr3_nt: TGTGCCAGCAGCTTAGGTGCCCTCTCCTACAATGAGCAGTTCTTC
cdr3_aa: CASSLGALSYNEQFF

clone_size: many
j_call: TRBJ1-3
v_call: TRBV6-1
d_call: TRBD1
cdr3_nt: TGTGCCAGCATTGGACAGGTTAACTCTGGAAACACCATATATTTT
cdr3_aa: CASIGQVNSGNTIYF

clone_size: many
j_call: TRBJ1-1
v_call: TRBV12-3/TRBV12-4
d_call: .
cdr3_nt: TGTGCCAGCAGCCCCCGACGGCAGGGAACCCTGAACACTGAAGCTTTCTTT
cdr3_aa: CASSPRRQGTLNTEAFF

clone_size: .
j_call: TRBJ2-5
v_call: TRBV7-7
d_call: TRBD1
cdr3_nt: TGTGCTAGCAGCCCACGACAGGGTGGGGAGACCCAGTACTTC
cdr3_aa: CASSPRQGGETQYF

clone_size: many
j_call: TRBJ1-1
v_call: TRBV12-3/TRBV12-4
d_call: .
cdr3_nt: TGTGCCAGCAGCCCGGGGATGGGGCGAAAGAACACTGAAGCTTTCTTT
cdr3_aa: CASSPGMGRKNTEAFF

clone_size: many
j_call: TRBJ1-5
v_call: TRBV7-2
d_call: .
cdr3_nt: TGTGCCAGCAGCTTAAGACCCACGAGGCAGCCCCAGCATTTT
cdr3_aa: CASSLRPTRQPQHF

clone_size: few
j_call: TRBJ2-5
v_call: TRBV5-1
d_call: .
cdr3_nt: TGCGCCAGCAGCCAGTACGACGCCGAGACCCAGTACTTC
cdr3_aa: CASSQYDAETQYF

clone_size: many
j_call: TRBJ2-1
v_call: TRBV29-1
d_call: .
cdr3_nt: TGCAGCGTTGTAGGGGGGGGGCCATACAATGAGCAGTTCTTC
cdr3_aa: CSVVGGGPYNEQFF

clone_size: many
j_call: TRBJ1-1
v_call: TRBV28
d_call: TRBD1
cdr3_nt: TGTGCCAGCCTATACTCGTCGAGGGGGCCTGAAGCTTTCTTT
cdr3_aa: CASLYSSRGPEAFF

clone_size: many
j_call: TRBJ2-4
v_call: TRBV20-1
d_call: TRBD1
cdr3_nt: TGCAGTGCTATCCCGGGACAGGGGGACATTCAGTACTTC
cdr3_aa: CSAIPGQGDIQYF

clone_size: many
j_call: TRBJ1-4
v_call: TRBV29-1
d_call: .
cdr3_nt: TGCAGCATTGTTCGGCAGGGTCATGAAAAACTGTTTTTT
cdr3_aa: CSIVRQGHEKLFF

clone_size: .
j_call: TRBJ2-7
v_call: TRBV10-2
d_call: TRBD1
cdr3_nt: TGCGCCAGCAGTGAGTTGACAGGGGGCAGCTACTACGAGCAGTACTTC
cdr3_aa: CASSELTGGSYYEQYF

clone_size: many
j_call: TRBJ2-7
v_call: TRBV10-3
d_call: .
cdr3_nt: TGTGCCATCAGTGATAGTCGTGGGGGGAGCTCCTACGAGCAGTACTTC
cdr3_aa: CAISDSRGGSSYEQYF

clone_size: many
j_call: TRBJ2-2
v_call: TRBV3-1
d_call: .
cdr3_nt: TGTGCCAGCAGCCTCCGAGGGGACACCGGGGAGCTGTTTTTT
cdr3_aa: CASSLRGDTGELFF

clone_size: many
j_call: TRBJ2-7
v_call: TRBV20-1
d_call: .
cdr3_nt: TGCAGTGCCGCAGAGGGGGCCTACGAGCAGTACTTC
cdr3_aa: CSAAEGAYEQYF

clone_size: .
j_call: TRBJ2-1
v_call: TRBV20-1
d_call: .
cdr3_nt: TGCAGTGTGAGAGGGGGGGGACAGGCTATCAATGAGCAGTTCTTC
cdr3_aa: CSVRGGGQAINEQFF

clone_size: many
j_call: TRBJ2-7
v_call: TRBV29-1
d_call: .
cdr3_nt: TGCAGCGTTGAAGGCAGGGCAACCTACGAGCAGTACTTC
cdr3_aa: CSVEGRATYEQYF

clone_size: many
j_call: TRBJ2-5
v_call: TRBV20-1
d_call: .
cdr3_nt: TGCAGTGCTACTCGCGGGGAAGAGACCCAGTACTTC
cdr3_aa: CSATRGEETQYF

clone_size: once
j_call: TRBJ2-2
v_call: TRBV27
d_call: .
cdr3_nt: TGTGCCAGCAGTTTTGTAGCGGCCAACACCGGGGAGCTGTTTTTT
cdr3_aa: CASSFVAANTGELFF

clone_size: .
j_call: TRBJ2-3
v_call: TRBV27
d_call: .
cdr3_nt: TGTGCCAGCGGGCGGCTCTCTAGCACAGATACGCAGTATTTT
cdr3_aa: CASGRLSSTDTQYF

clone_size: few
j_call: TRBJ2-1
v_call: TRBV20-1
d_call: TRBD1
cdr3_nt: TGCAGTGCTAGAGATGTGGGGACAGGGACTTACAATGAGCAGTTCTTC
cdr3_aa: CSARDVGTGTYNEQFF

clone_size: few
j_call: TRBJ2-3
v_call: TRBV5-1
d_call: .
cdr3_nt: TGCGCCAGCAGCTTGGGTAGGATGACAGATACGCAGTATTTT
cdr3_aa: CASSLGRMTDTQYF

clone_size: many
j_call: TRBJ2-7
v_call: TRBV29-1
d_call: .
cdr3_nt: TGCAGCGTTGAAGACAGAGCCTACGAGCAGTACTTC
cdr3_aa: CSVEDRAYEQYF

clone_size: .
j_call: TRBJ2-7
v_call: TRBV30
d_call: .
cdr3_nt: TGTGCCAGGGACGGTACCTACGAGCAGTACTTC
cdr3_aa: CARDGTYEQYF

clone_size: many
j_call: TRBJ2-7
v_call: TRBV28
d_call: .
cdr3_nt: TGTGCCAGCAGACCGGACGGGTACGAGCAGTACTTC
cdr3_aa: CASRPDGYEQYF

clone_size: many
j_call: TRBJ1-1
v_call: TRBV3-1
d_call: .
cdr3_nt: TGTGCCAGCAGCCAATGGGAGGAGTCGGCTTTCTTT
cdr3_aa: CASSQWEESAFF

clone_size: .
j_call: TRBJ2-1
v_call: TRBV20-1
d_call: .
cdr3_nt: TGCAGTGCTAGAGAGAGGGAACAGTTCTTC
cdr3_aa: CSAREREQFF

clone_size: .
j_call: TRBJ1-4
v_call: TRBV20-1
d_call: TRBD1
cdr3_nt: TGCAGTGCAACGACAGGGCAGTATGAAAAACTGTTTTTT
cdr3_aa: CSATTGQYEKLFF

clone_size: .
j_call: TRBJ2-7
v_call: TRBV12-3/TRBV12-4
d_call: TRBD2
cdr3_nt: TGTGCCAGCAGTTTAGCCCGTTGGACTAGCGGTTGGAACGAGCAGTACTTC
cdr3_aa: CASSLARWTSGWNEQYF

clone_size: .
j_call: TRBJ1-2
v_call: TRBV6-1
d_call: .
cdr3_nt: TGTGCCAGCAGTGGAATGGACCTAGGGAGGGGACACTATGGCTACACCTTC
cdr3_aa: CASSGMDLGRGHYGYTF

clone_size: many
j_call: TRBJ1-2
v_call: TRBV20-1
d_call: .
cdr3_nt: TGCAGTGCTAGTCCCACTGCTAACTATGGCTACACCTTC
cdr3_aa: CSASPTANYGYTF

clone_size: .
j_call: TRBJ2-1
v_call: TRBV29-1
d_call: TRBD2
cdr3_nt: TGCAGCCCCTCGTCCCCCCACAGTAGCGGGGGGATGTACAATGAGCAGTTCTTC
cdr3_aa: CSPSSPHSSGGMYNEQFF

clone_size: .
j_call: TRBJ2-5
v_call: TRBV20-1
d_call: .
cdr3_nt: TGCAGTGGGGGCCTGGCAGTGGAGACCCAGTACTTC
cdr3_aa: CSGGLAVETQYF

clone_size: .
j_call: TRBJ2-5
v_call: TRBV20-1
d_call: .
cdr3_nt: TGCAGTGCTATGTTAACAGGGCAGGAGACCCAGTACTTC
cdr3_aa: CSAMLTGQETQYF

clone_size: .
j_call: TRBJ2-5
v_call: TRBV20-1
d_call: TRBD1
cdr3_nt: TGCAGTGCTCGTCCCCAGGGGGCTTTAGAGACCCAGTACTTC
cdr3_aa: CSARPQGALETQYF

clone_size: many
j_call: TRBJ1-2
v_call: TRBV20-1
d_call: .
cdr3_nt: TGCAGTGCTAGGGGCCAGGGCTATGGCTACACCTTC
cdr3_aa: CSARGQGYGYTF

clone_size: few
j_call: TRBJ2-2
v_call: TRBV20-1
d_call: TRBD2
cdr3_nt: TGCAGTGCTAGAGTTTGGACTAGCGGGGGAGGGACCGGGGAGCTGTTTTTT
cdr3_aa: CSARVWTSGGGTGELFF

clone_size: many
j_call: TRBJ2-3
v_call: TRBV29-1
d_call: .
cdr3_nt: TGCAGCGTTTTCCAACCGGGAGCCACAGATACGCAGTATTTT
cdr3_aa: CSVFQPGATDTQYF

clone_size: few
j_call: TRBJ1-6
v_call: TRBV6-1
d_call: .
cdr3_nt: TGTGCCAGCAGGGGGCCGGGTCCTAATTCACCCCTCCACTTT
cdr3_aa: CASRGPGPNSPLHF

clone_size: .
j_call: TRBJ2-7
v_call: TRBV20-1
d_call: .
cdr3_nt: TGCAGTGCTAGAGGAGGCAGGGTATACGAGCAGTACTTC
cdr3_aa: CSARGGRVYEQYF

clone_size: .
j_call: TRBJ2-3
v_call: TRBV7-2
d_call: TRBD2
cdr3_nt: TGTGCCAGCAGCATAGAGCTAGCGGGGGCTTCAGATAGGCAGTATTTT
cdr3_aa: CASSIELAGASDRQYF

clone_size: many
j_call: TRBJ2-1
v_call: TRBV20-1
d_call: TRBD1
cdr3_nt: TGCAGTGCTCGGACAGGGACGGTCAACAATGAGCAGTTCTTC
cdr3_aa: CSARTGTVNNEQFF

clone_size: once
j_call: TRBJ1-2
v_call: TRBV7-9
d_call: .
cdr3_nt: TGTGCCAGCAGCTCCACGAGAGGCGCAGACTATGGCTACACCTTC
cdr3_aa: CASSSTRGADYGYTF

clone_size: .
j_call: TRBJ2-5
v_call: TRBV2
d_call: .
cdr3_nt: TGTGCCAGCAGTCGACTGGAAGAGACCCAGTACTTC
cdr3_aa: CASSRLEETQYF

clone_size: .
j_call: TRBJ1-6
v_call: TRBV16
d_call: .
cdr3_nt: TGTGCCAGCAGTCCTGACTATAATTCACCCCTCCACTTT
cdr3_aa: CASSPDYNSPLHF

clone_size: many
j_call: TRBJ2-3
v_call: TRBV2
d_call: .
cdr3_nt: TGTGCCAGCAGTGTCCGGGTAGATACGCAGTATTTT
cdr3_aa: CASSVRVDTQYF

clone_size: many
j_call: TRBJ2-1
v_call: TRBV20-1
d_call: .
cdr3_nt: TGCAGTGCTAGGGGGCTTAGCTCCTACAATGAGCAGTTCTTC
cdr3_aa: CSARGLSSYNEQFF

clone_size: many
j_call: TRBJ1-3
v_call: TRBV12-3/TRBV12-4
d_call: .
cdr3_nt: TGTGCCAGCCGGGGGCAGGGAAGGGCTGGAAACACCATATATTTT
cdr3_aa: CASRGQGRAGNTIYF

clone_size: once
j_call: TRBJ2-4
v_call: TRBV11-2
d_call: .
cdr3_nt: TGTGCCAGCAGCCACAAACCGGGACCTTCGTCTGGCTTC
cdr3_aa: CASSHKPGPSSGF

clone_size: many
j_call: TRBJ2-5
v_call: TRBV20-1
d_call: .
cdr3_nt: TGCAGTGCTCCGCGACGAGGGGGGGAGACCCAGTACTTC
cdr3_aa: CSAPRRGGETQYF

clone_size: many
j_call: TRBJ2-1
v_call: TRBV10-1
d_call: .
cdr3_nt: TGCGCCAGCATGCGGGACGCTAACGACAATGAGCAGTTCTTC
cdr3_aa: CASMRDANDNEQFF

clone_size: once
j_call: TRBJ2-5
v_call: TRBV6-1
d_call: TRBD1
cdr3_nt: TGTGCCAGCAGTCGGGACAGGGGGACACAAGAGACCCAGTACTTC
cdr3_aa: CASSRDRGTQETQYF

clone_size: few
j_call: TRBJ2-7
v_call: TRBV6-5
d_call: TRBD2
cdr3_nt: TGTGCCAGCAGTTTAACCCTGAGCGGGGCCAACTACGAGCAGTACTTC
cdr3_aa: CASSLTLSGANYEQYF